This T cell receptor (beta chain) came from a study of shared clonotypes between healthy human individuals. Study in general: In total, the donors were two women and three men aged 18 to 49.

Using immunoSEQ multiplex PCR, the repertoire was profiled, and TCRdb retains in-frame clones only, with some absent. Among roughly 500,000 clones listed, about 79% were seen once. CDR3 length: 13 residues. Germline loops: CDR1 MDHEN, CDR2 SYDVKM. V was trimmed by 4 bases and J by 2 bases, leaving 9 bases between them. This clone was detected many times. Its target is not known. The same CDR3 arises from other DNA sequences in this sample as well. Overall study results and limits: Sequencing depth was expected to affect clonotype sharing among donors. The study sampled only blood, and tissue repertoires likely differ.

The chain uses TRBV28 and TRBJ2-7; the D is unclear. The material sequenced was PBMCs. The clonotype was recovered from a woman aged 40 to 50 in good health. Some clones in this sample may be carry-over from other donors' samples. As DNA, the CDR3 is TGTGCCAGCAGTTCCCCGGAGACCTACGAGCAGTACTTC. Amino acid sequence: CASSSPETYEQYF.